One sample yielded the 7 T cell receptor beta chains listed below, sequenced in a study of cytomegalovirus exposure and HLA in healthy donors. Primers: 60 Vbeta forward and 13 Jbeta reverse. Only in-frame clones appear in the TCRdb table, and some are missing; sequencing was by immunoSEQ multiplex PCR. This table holds 150,000 to 200,000 clones, approximately 70% found once. Sequencing was carried out using PBMCs. These receptors were collected from a young woman in good health and CMV-seronegative.

The chain is built from TRBV7-9 and TRBJ1-3; no clear D. V shed 4 bases and J shed 2 bases, with 3 bases lying between them. This CDR3 comprises 12 residues. Germline-derived CDR1 and CDR2 are SEHNR and FQNEAQ (reference sequence). The CDR3 region has the DNA TGTGCCAGCAGCTCAACTGGAAACACCATATATTTT. Translation gives CASSSTGNTIYF.

This clone was observed once. The chain combines TRBV13 with TRBJ2-1, with D hard to call. Germline V gives CDR1 PRHDT, CDR2 FYEKMQ (reference sequence). The V end was cut by 3 bases, the J end by 5 bases, with 11 bases between. This CDR3 region has 14 residues. CDR3 in DNA: TGTGCCAGCAGCTTCAGGCAGAATAACAATGAGCAGTTCTTC. As protein: CASSFRQNNNEQFF.

The rearrangement links TRBV6-6 to TRBJ2-1; tentative D call: TRBD1 (6 bases). The germline V gene encodes CDR1 MNHNY and CDR2 SVGAGI (reference sequence). V dropped 8 bases and J dropped 9 bases, with 20 bases sitting between them. This CDR3 region has 14 residues. CDR3 region: CASQAQQGLGEQFF. The DNA for the CDR3 is TGTGCCAGCCAAGCCCAACAGGGTTTAGGTGAGCAGTTCTTC.

The V and J genes are TRBV11-2 and TRBJ2-1; 8 nucleotides line up with TRBD2. Per the germline V gene, CDR1 is SGHAT and CDR2 is FQNNGV. The CDR3 is 17 residues long. Germline trimming cut 2 bases from V and 7 bases from J; bases unmatched to any gene: 13. In DNA form, the CDR3 reads TGTGCCAGCAGCTTAACCGGGATCAGCGGGAGAATAAATGAGCAGTTCTTC. Amino acids: CASSLTGISGRINEQFF.

The gene calls are TRBV5-4 and TRBJ2-5; D is possibly TRBD2 (6 bases). Germline V gene sequence: CDR1 SGHNT, CDR2 YYREEE (reference sequence). The V gene lost 4 bases and the J gene lost 5 bases, with 12 bases spanning the gap. This CDR3 comprises 13 residues. The CDR3 DNA is TGTGCCAGCAGCCTGGGACTTCGGGAGACCCAGTACTTC. Translation gives CASSLGLRETQYF.

This clone was counted a single time. This sequence joins TRBV5-5 and TRBJ1-4; D uncertain. The CDR3 contains 15 residues. Germline assignment: CDR1 SGHKS and CDR2 YYEKEE (reference sequence). The ends were cut back, 6 bases at V and 0 bases at J, with 12 bases in the middle. The CDR3 DNA reads as TGTGCCAGCAACCGCGAGATTGCAACTAATGAAAAACTGTTTTTT. The encoded protein is CASNREIATNEKLFF.

This chain connects TRBV5-1 to TRBJ2-5; TRBD2 aligns across 11 bases. The CDR3 contains 18 residues. The V segment lost 3 bases and the J segment 5 bases; nucleotides outside the gene matches: 15. Germline lookup yields CDR1 SGHRS and CDR2 YFSETQ. For the CDR3, the DNA is TGCGCCAGCAGCTCGCCCCCGGGACTAGCGGCTGTAGGGGAGACCCAGTACTTC. Amino acid sequence: CASSSPPGLAAVGETQYF.